The clone carrying this T cell receptor (beta chain) came up once. The antigen is unknown. This sample is drawn from a study of T cell repertoires in cytomegalovirus infection. Study-wide background: Indications of both CMV infection and matching HLA type were provided by public TCR beta signatures. General study results and limits: Cumulated frequencies of public TCR beta families served to identify carriers of CMV plus the relevant HLA. Across the ex vivo response, the dominant clonotypes were HLA-C-restricted CMV-specific TCR beta clonotypes.

In germline, CDR1 is SNHLY, CDR2 FYNNEI. CDR3 length equals 13 residues. The germline V and J ends were trimmed by 4 bases and 2 bases, with 6 bases remaining between them. A single record per CDR3 protein comes from TCRdb applying MiXCR to the reads. This table has about 530,000 distinct CDR3 sequences, more than 25% appearing once. The clonotype originates from a human donor in good health (CMV status not recorded). Some clones in this sample may be carry-over from other donors' samples. The chain uses TRBV2 and TRBJ2-1; D is unresolved. The source material was PBMCs. Here the CDR3 reads CASSGLAYNEQFF. In DNA form, the CDR3 reads TGTGCCAGCAGTGGACTCGCCTACAATGAGCAGTTCTTC.